This T cell receptor beta chain was recorded in a study of OX40 agonist ivuxolimab in advanced cancers. Study-wide background: The eligibility criteria allowed prior anti-PD-1, anti-PD-L1 or anti-CTLA-4 therapy, and approximately 38% had some. Three patients got partial responses; one had hepatocellular carcinoma and two had cutaneous melanoma. The study's findings and limits: CD4+ and CD8+ T cells in blood underwent clonal expansion by week 6 at 0.1 to 3.0 mg/kg.

The table lists this clone with a count of one. The antigen remains undetermined. TCRdb keeps only in-frame clones here, not all; method: immunoSEQ multiplex PCR. This sample has about 56,000 clones, with 80% to 90% found just once. The sample was CD4+ or CD8+ T cells sorted from blood, taken in a trial of the OX40 agonist ivuxolimab. The TCR comes from an adult with an advanced solid tumor such as melanoma, head and neck, liver or kidney cancer.

In DNA, the CDR3 is TGTGCCAGTAGTATATCTGGCGGCAATCAGCCCCAGCATTTT. Amino acids: CASSISGGNQPQHF. The chain joins TRBV19 to TRBJ1-5; D ambiguous. The V end was cut by 2 bases, the J end by 2 bases, with 7 bases between. The CDR3 runs to 14 residues. Germline V gene data show CDR1 as LNHDA and CDR2 as SQIVND (reference sequence).